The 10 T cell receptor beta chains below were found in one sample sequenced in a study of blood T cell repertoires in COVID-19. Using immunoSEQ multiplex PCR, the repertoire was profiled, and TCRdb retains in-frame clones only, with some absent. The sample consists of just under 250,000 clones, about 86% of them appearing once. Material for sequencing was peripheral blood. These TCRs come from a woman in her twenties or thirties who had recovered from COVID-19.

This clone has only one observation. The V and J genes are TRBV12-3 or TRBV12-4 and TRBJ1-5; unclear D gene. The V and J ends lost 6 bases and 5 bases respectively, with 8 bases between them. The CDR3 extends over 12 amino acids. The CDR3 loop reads CASSWSYQPQHF. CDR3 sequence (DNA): TGTGCCAGCAGCTGGAGCTATCAGCCCCAGCATTTT.

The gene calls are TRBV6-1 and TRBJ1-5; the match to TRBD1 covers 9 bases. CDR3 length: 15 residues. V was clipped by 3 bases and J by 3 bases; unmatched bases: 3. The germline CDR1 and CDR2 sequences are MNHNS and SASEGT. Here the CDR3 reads CASSETGGPNQPQHF. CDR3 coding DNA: TGTGCCAGCAGTGAGACAGGGGGACCCAATCAGCCCCAGCATTTT.

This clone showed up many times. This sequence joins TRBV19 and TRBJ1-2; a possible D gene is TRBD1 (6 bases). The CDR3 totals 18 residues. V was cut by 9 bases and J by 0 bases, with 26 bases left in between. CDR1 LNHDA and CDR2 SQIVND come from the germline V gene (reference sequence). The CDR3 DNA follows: TGTGCCAGCCTTTCTCCCCCGGACAGCCGAATTTCTAACTATGGCTACACCTTC. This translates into CASLSPPDSRISNYGYTF.

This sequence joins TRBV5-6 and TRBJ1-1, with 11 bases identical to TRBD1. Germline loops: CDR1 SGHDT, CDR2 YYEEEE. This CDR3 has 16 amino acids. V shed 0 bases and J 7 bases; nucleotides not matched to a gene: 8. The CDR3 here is CASSLGTGGIGIEAFF. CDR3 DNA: TGTGCCAGCAGCTTGGGGACAGGGGGCATTGGGATTGAAGCTTTCTTT.

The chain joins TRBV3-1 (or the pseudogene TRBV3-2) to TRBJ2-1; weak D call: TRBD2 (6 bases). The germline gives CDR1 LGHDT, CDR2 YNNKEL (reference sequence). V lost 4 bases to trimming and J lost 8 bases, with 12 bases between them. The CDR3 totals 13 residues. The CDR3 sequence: CASSPPGRYEQFF. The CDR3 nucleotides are TGTGCCAGCAGCCCCCCAGGGAGGTATGAGCAGTTCTTC.

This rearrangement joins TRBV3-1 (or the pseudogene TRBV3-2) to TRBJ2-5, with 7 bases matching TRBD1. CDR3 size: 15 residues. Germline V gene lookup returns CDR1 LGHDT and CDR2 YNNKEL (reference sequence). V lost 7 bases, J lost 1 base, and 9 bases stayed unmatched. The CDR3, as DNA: TGTGCCAGCATGATGAGGGGGCTCTTCCAAGAGACCCAGTACTTC. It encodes CASMMRGLFQETQYF.

CDR3 sequence: CASSVNPIAAGEQYF. Here the CDR3 DNA reads TGTGCCAGCAGCGTAAACCCTATAGCGGCCGGCGAGCAGTACTTC. The V call is TRBV9, the J call TRBJ2-7; possibly TRBD2 for D (6 bases). From germline, CDR1 is SGDLS and CDR2 YYNGEE. Trimming shortened V by 1 base and J by 6 bases, and 17 bases separated the two germline ends. The CDR3 spans 15 residues.

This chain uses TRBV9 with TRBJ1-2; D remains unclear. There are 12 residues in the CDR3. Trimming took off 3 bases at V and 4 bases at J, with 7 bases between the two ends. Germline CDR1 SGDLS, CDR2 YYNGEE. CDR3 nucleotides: TGTGCCAGCAGCGGTTCAGGCTATGGCTACACCTTC. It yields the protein CASSGSGYGYTF.

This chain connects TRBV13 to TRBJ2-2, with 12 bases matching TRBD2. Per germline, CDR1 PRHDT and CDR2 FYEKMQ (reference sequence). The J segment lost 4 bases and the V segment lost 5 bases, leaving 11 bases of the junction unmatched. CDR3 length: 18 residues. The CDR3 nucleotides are TGTGCCAGCAGCCCTCGACTAGCGGGGGCCTCGGTCACCGGGGAGCTGTTTTTT. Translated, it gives CASSPRLAGASVTGELFF.

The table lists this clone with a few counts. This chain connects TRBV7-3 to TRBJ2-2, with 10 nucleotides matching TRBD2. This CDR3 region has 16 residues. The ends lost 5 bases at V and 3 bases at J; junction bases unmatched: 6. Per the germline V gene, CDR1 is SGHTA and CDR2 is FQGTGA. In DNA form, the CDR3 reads TGTGCCAGCAGCATTACTAGCGGGGACTACACCGGGGAGCTGTTTTTT. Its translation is CASSITSGDYTGELFF. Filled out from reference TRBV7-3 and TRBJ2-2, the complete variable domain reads GAGVSQTPSNKVTEKGKYVELRCDPISGHTALYWYRQSLGQGPEFLIYFQGTGAADDSGLPNDRFFAVRPEGSVSTLKIQRTERGDSAVYLCASSITSGDYTGELFFGEGSRLTVL.